The text below deals with one T cell receptor (beta chain). Its antigen is still unknown. These data come from a study of OX40 agonist ivuxolimab in advanced cancers. Study-wide background: Therapy given before enrollment (anti-PD-1, anti-PD-L1 or anti-CTLA-4) was allowed, and over 35% had some.

Using immunoSEQ multiplex PCR, the repertoire was profiled, and TCRdb retains in-frame clones only, with some absent. The table shows 80,000 to 95,000 clones, with about 83% occurring only once. General study findings and limits: Expanded clones tended on average to be more numerous among CD8+ T cells than CD4+. Certain nonresponding patients likewise had low normalized T-cell clonal expansion.

Germline trimming cut 2 bases from V and 6 bases from J; bases unmatched to any gene: 5. CDR3 length equals 16 residues. Germline-derived CDR1 and CDR2 are MNHNY and SVGAGI (reference sequence). Drawing of blood for sampling happened at baseline, at cycle 4 day 1, and at cycle 7 day 1. This chain uses TRBV6-6 with TRBJ2-2, with 11 bases aligning to TRBD1. The sample consisted of CD4+ or CD8+ T cells sorted from blood, taken in a trial of the OX40 agonist ivuxolimab. This sequence was found in an adult with an advanced solid tumor such as melanoma, head and neck, liver or kidney cancer. The CDR3 loop reads CASSYRTGGRAGELFF. CDR3 DNA sequence: TGTGCCAGCAGTTACCGGACAGGGGGCCGCGCCGGGGAGCTGTTTTTT.